Detailed here is one T cell receptor (beta chain). Which antigen it targets is not known. No base quality information exists; no much larger clone differs at one position. This sample is part of a study of blood T cell repertoires in COVID-19 (TCRdb year 2020). With regard to the full study: Collaborator samples came from the United States, Italy and Spain and covered acute and convalescent phases of COVID-19. Sample metadata almost always included a de-identified subject ID, COVID-19 status, age in years and sex. Deeply sampled blood TCRbeta repertoires from subjects exposed to, actively infected with, or recovered from COVID-19 were included in the dataset. The material from the prospective study consisted of cDNA or gDNA derived from T cells, B-cell-depleted T cells, or PBMCs. The samples were drawn from two sources: the first 160 participants of the ongoing ImmuneRACE study, and 1,000 to 1,500 subjects contributed by 6 global collaborators. Where available, HLA class I and class II types were obtained from metadata supplied by the sample provider rather than from assay-based typing. The repertoires were released in a freely available public database meant as a resource for research on the immune response to SARS-CoV-2. The research as a whole found: The amount of clinical and demographic metadata varied by source and participant and was provided uncurated.

The germline V gene (reference sequence) gives CDR1 as LNHDA and CDR2 as SQIVND. From the cysteine through the phenylalanine, the CDR3 covers 14 amino acids. Only the CDR3 part of the read is kept: 42 bases, read in frame from the first base. V loses 3 bases, J loses 4 bases, and the germline ends lie 10 bases apart. TCRbeta CDR3 regions were amplified from genomic DNA by means of the immunoSEQ Assay, a bias-controlled multiplex PCR. Regarding the original processing steps: The number of nucleated cells in each sample was estimated by amplification of reference gene primers within the assay. To quantify the absolute abundance of each unique TCRbeta CDR3 rearrangement, sequence reads were collapsed and filtered. Productive Simpson clonality was computed per sample as the square root of Simpson's diversity index over productive rearrangements. TCRdb carries this immuneACCESS record with in-frame sequences only. Its versions omit some clonotypes, under half of them owing to an unresolved V gene in the studies checked, with the rest unexplained. V and J calls and clone size are those listed in that table; D and trimming were worked out from the DNA. The sample has fewer than 350,000 clones on record, 70% to 90% of them singletons. The ten top clones hold approximately 12% of the sample.

One collaborating source in Seattle enrolled patients while the patients were actively infected and followed the patients over time throughout the course of disease. Collaborating institutions collected whole blood in K2EDTA tubes following their own protocols. For TCRbeta analysis, collaborators shipped samples as frozen whole blood, isolated PBMCs, or DNA extracted from either of those sample types. The chain couples TRBV19 to TRBJ1-5; TRBD1 could be the D gene, as 6 bases match. This receptor was identified in a woman in her twenties or thirties with COVID-19, enrolled during active disease. The specimen was peripheral blood. The DNA reads TGTGCCAGTAGTATTTTAGGGGGAAATCAGCCCCAGCATTTT. This translates into CASSILGGNQPQHF.